This T cell receptor beta chain derives from a study of shared clonotypes between healthy human individuals. Naive-designated CD8 cells lacked CD45RO, were positively enriched for CCR7, and omitted terminally differentiated effector memory CD45RA+ cells. Trimming pared 1 base from V and 3 bases from J, leaving 10 bases between. Germline-derived CDR1 and CDR2 are SGHDN and FVKESK. This CDR3 spans 15 amino acids. Sorted-subset replicate PCR reactions contained approximately 190 ng DNA, corresponding to tens of thousands of T cell genomes. The assay was immunoSEQ multiplex PCR, and TCRdb's table has in-frame clones only and misses some. The sample has about 750,000 clones, 92% seen once.

The sequenced material came from naive CD8+ T cells sorted from blood. The origin of this receptor is a man aged 25-40 years in good health. This chain joins TRBV14 and TRBJ2-1; D is possibly TRBD2 (6 bases). The CDR3 DNA sequence: TGTGCCAGCAGCCAAGTAGACGGGAGCTACAATGAGCAGTTCTTC. Translating it yields CASSQVDGSYNEQFF.